The 21 T cell receptor beta chains in this list originate from one sample, sequenced in a study of blood T cell repertoires in COVID-19. The data were produced by immunoSEQ multiplex PCR, yet TCRdb's version contains in-frame clones alone and is incomplete. The sample records 150,000 to 170,000 clones, 83% being singletons. Sequencing input: peripheral blood. These receptor sequences come from a woman aged 55-70 years with COVID-19, enrolled during active disease.

The chain recombines TRBV14 with TRBJ2-1; 9 bases align to TRBD1. Unmatched junction bases numbered 11, after V lost 4 bases and J lost 7 bases. Germline V gives CDR1 SGHDN, CDR2 FVKESK. This CDR3 region has 16 residues. The CDR3 DNA sequence: TGTGCCAGCAGCCCCCTACAGGGGGCGCCGGGGAATGAGCAGTTCTTC. Its protein product is CASSPLQGAPGNEQFF. Supplemented by reference TRBV14 and TRBJ2-1, the full variable domain reads EAGVTQFPSHSVIEKGQTVTLRCDPISGHDNLYWYRRVMGKEIKFLLHFVKESKQDESGMPNNRFLAERTGGTYSTLKVQPAELEDSGVYFCASSPLQGAPGNEQFFGPGTRLTVL.

This clone has more than one count but fewer than ten. The CDR3 DNA is TGTGCCAGTAGCTACCGGACAGGGCCGGGAACTGAAGCTTTCTTT. Translation: CASSYRTGPGTEAFF. The rearrangement links TRBV19 to TRBJ1-1, with 8 bases aligning to TRBD1. The CDR3 spans 15 residues. Germline CDR1 is LNHDA and CDR2 is SQIVND (reference sequence). V dropped 6 bases and J dropped 5; count of bases not matched to a gene: 11.

The chain joins TRBV29-1 to TRBJ1-2; D uncertain. Germline CDR1 reads SQVTM; CDR2 reads ANQGSEA. Trimming removed 3 bases at V and 2 bases at J, with 7 bases between. The CDR3 extends over 12 amino acids. The chain's CDR3 is CSVEGRNYGYTF. CDR3 coding DNA: TGCAGCGTTGAGGGCCGAAACTATGGCTACACCTTC.

A few counts support this clone. The chain employs TRBV2 and TRBJ1-6, with D possibly TRBD1 on 6 matching bases. Trimming took 6 bases from V and 7 from J, leaving 13 bases between them. CDR1 is SNHLY, CDR2 FYNNEI, per germline. This CDR3 comprises 14 residues. CDR3 loop: CASSHDRTNSPLHF. The CDR3 DNA is TGTGCCAGCAGCCATGACAGGACAAATTCACCCCTCCACTTT.

The V and J genes are TRBV5-8 and TRBJ1-1, with TRBD1 identical over 9 bases. With V trimmed by 5 bases and J by 4 bases, 21 bases remained unmatched. CDR3 length: 19 amino acids. Germline CDR1 and CDR2: SGHTS and YDEGEE. DNA of the CDR3: TGTGCCAGCAGGGACGTACAGGGGGCCGGTGGGTCCTTGAGCACTGAAGCTTTCTTT. Encoded protein: CASRDVQGAGGSLSTEAFF.

The V call is TRBV5-4, the J call TRBJ1-4; D is undetermined. The CDR3 loop spans 14 amino acids. The V gene's germline CDR1 is SGHNT and CDR2 YYREEE (reference sequence). V was shortened by 0 bases and J by 4 bases, with 7 bases between the two germline ends. The CDR3 DNA follows: TGTGCCAGCAGCTTGGGGCAGGTTAATGAAAAACTGTTTTTT. Its translation: CASSLGQVNEKLFF.

This chain connects TRBV5-4 to TRBJ1-2; D is unresolved. CDR1 SGHNT and CDR2 YYREEE come from the germline V gene (reference sequence). V was cut by 0 bases and J by 8 bases, with 14 bases left in between. The CDR3 has 14 residues. The CDR3, as DNA: TGTGCCAGCAGCTTGGTTGGCGGATCGAGCGGCTACACCTTC. Protein product: CASSLVGGSSGYTF. Full variable domain (rest looked up from reference TRBV5-4 and TRBJ1-2): ETGVTQSPTHLIKTRGQQVTLRCSSQSGHNTVSWYQQALGQGPQFIFQYYREEENGRGNFPPRFSGLQFPNYSSELNVNALELDDSALYLCASSLVGGSSGYTFGSGTRLTVV.

V usage is TRBV3-1 (or the pseudogene TRBV3-2) and J usage is TRBJ1-5; D is unclear. Germline V CDR1 and CDR2: LGHDT, YNNKEL (reference sequence). The CDR3 is 13 residues long. The V end lost 0 bases, the J end lost 4 bases, and 4 bases lay between the germline ends. The CDR3 nucleotides read TGTGCCAGCAGCCAAGAGGCAAATCAGCCCCAGCATTTT. The encoded protein is CASSQEANQPQHF.

V and J are TRBV5-6 and TRBJ1-1; D not certain. Trimming took 2 bases from V and 4 from J, leaving 12 bases between them. This CDR3 contains 14 residues. Germline V gene sequence: CDR1 SGHDT, CDR2 YYEEEE. Here the CDR3 reads CASSLRGHITEAFF. The CDR3 DNA reads TGTGCCAGCAGCTTAAGAGGTCATATCACTGAAGCTTTCTTT.

The chain employs TRBV25-1 and TRBJ1-6, with 8 bases fitting TRBD1. Trimming cost V 9 bases and J 10 bases; bases outside gene matches: 8. The germline V gene has CDR1 MGHDK and CDR2 SYGVNS. The CDR3 spans 13 residues. The CDR3 nucleotides read TGTGCCAGTAGACAGGGGTCCCCCTCACCCCTCCACTTT. Translation gives CASRQGSPSPLHF.

The V call is TRBV19, the J call TRBJ1-2; 12 bases align to TRBD1. CDR1 is LNHDA and CDR2 is SQIVND in the germline V gene (reference sequence). J lost 4 bases, V lost 5 bases, and 2 bases had no gene match. CDR3 length: 14 amino acids. The DNA of the CDR3 is TGTGCCAGTAGTCCGGGACAGGGGGCCTATGGCTACACCTTC. Translation: CASSPGQGAYGYTF.

This clone was counted a few times. The chain has TRBV18 and TRBJ1-6; D possibly corresponds to TRBD1 (5 bases). This CDR3 spans 14 amino acids. Germline V gives CDR1 KGHSH, CDR2 LQKENI. V shed 6 bases and J shed 7 bases, with 13 bases lying between them. The CDR3 sequence is CASSERRGNSPLHF. The CDR3 coding sequence is TGTGCCAGCTCCGAAAGGAGGGGAAATTCACCCCTCCACTTT.

The CDR3 is CASILTPMNTEAFF. The CDR3 DNA reads TGTGCCAGCATCCTGACACCTATGAACACTGAAGCTTTCTTT. The rearrangement uses TRBV6-6 and TRBJ1-1; no clear D gene. The V end lost 7 bases, the J end lost 0 bases, and 12 bases lay between the germline ends. The CDR3 contains 14 residues. CDR1 and CDR2 (germline): MNHNY, SVGAGI (reference sequence).

J is TRBJ1-6 and V is TRBV11-3, with D perhaps TRBD1 (6 bases). The V end lost 5 bases, the J end lost 8 bases, and 10 bases lay between the germline ends. The CDR3 sequence is 13 residues long. CDR1 SGHNT and CDR2 YENEEA come from the germline V gene. In nucleotides, the CDR3 is TGTGCCAGCAGCGCTCGACAGGATTCACCCCTCCACTTT. This gives the protein CASSARQDSPLHF. Based on the CDR3 plus reference TRBV11-3 and TRBJ1-6, the full variable domain is EAGVVQSPRYKIIEKKQPVAFWCNPISGHNTLYWYLQNLGQGPELLIRYENEEAVDDSQLPKDRFSAERLKGVDSTLKIQPAELGDSAVYLCASSARQDSPLHFGNGTRLTVT.

The chain is built from TRBV19 and TRBJ1-1; 7 bases align to TRBD1. The germline V gene encodes CDR1 LNHDA and CDR2 SQIVND (reference sequence). V was pared by 5 bases and J by 0 bases, with 3 bases of the junction left unmatched. The CDR3 consists of 14 residues. CDR3 DNA: TGTGCCAGTAGTGTAGGGACAGTGAACACTGAAGCTTTCTTT. This gives the protein CASSVGTVNTEAFF.

The chain combines TRBV9 with TRBJ2-7; 9 bases map to TRBD1. Trimming at V came to 2 bases and at J to 13 bases, leaving 10 bases not matched to a gene. CDR1 and CDR2 (germline): SGDLS, YYNGEE. The CDR3 consists of 13 residues. The CDR3 spells CASSVLSGTGLYF. In DNA form, the CDR3 reads TGTGCCAGCAGCGTCCTTTCCGGGACAGGGCTTTACTTC.

The J gene is TRBJ2-3, the V gene TRBV9; D remains ambiguous. V lost 4 bases and J 2 bases, leaving 5 bases between the germline ends. This CDR3 has 12 residues. From germline, CDR1 is SGDLS and CDR2 YYNGEE. CDR3 sequence reads: CASSLLTDTQYF. CDR3 DNA sequence: TGTGCCAGCAGCTTACTCACAGATACGCAGTATTTT.

This clone was counted many times. V usage is TRBV5-4 and J usage is TRBJ1-4; a possible D gene is TRBD1 (6 bases). CDR1 is SGHNT and CDR2 is YYREEE in the germline V gene (reference sequence). The CDR3 is 15 residues long. The germline V and J ends were trimmed by 1 base and 4 bases, with 11 bases remaining between them. The CDR3: CASSLNRALNEKLFF. CDR3 nucleotide sequence: TGTGCCAGCAGCTTGAACAGGGCCCTTAATGAAAAACTGTTTTTT.

There are many counts of this clone. V and J are TRBV19 and TRBJ1-6; a possible D gene is TRBD1 (6 bases). The germline V and J ends were trimmed by 6 bases and 9 bases, with 15 bases remaining between them. The CDR3 contains 14 residues. Looked up from germline, CDR1 is LNHDA and CDR2 is SQIVND (reference sequence). As DNA, the CDR3 is TGTGCCAGTAGGACCGGACAGACAATTTCACCCCTCCACTTT. Encoded protein: CASRTGQTISPLHF.

This chain joins TRBV7-9 and TRBJ1-1, with D maybe TRBD1 (6 bases). Trimming removed 1 base at V and 6 bases at J, with 18 bases between. Germline V gives CDR1 SEHNR, CDR2 FQNEAQ (reference sequence). The CDR3 contains 16 residues. CDR3 DNA: TGTGCCAGCAGCTTAGAGGCCACAGAAAAGGGGGCTGAAGCTTTCTTT. Translated: CASSLEATEKGAEAFF. The full variable domain, rest sourced from reference TRBV7-9 and TRBJ1-1, is DTGVSQNPRHKITKRGQNVTFRCDPISEHNRLYWYRQTLGQGPEFLTYFQNEAQLEKSRLLSDRFSAERPKGSFSTLEIQRTEQGDSAMYLCASSLEATEKGAEAFFGQGTRLTVV.

The chain couples TRBV19 to TRBJ1-1; unclear D gene. The CDR3 loop spans 13 amino acids. Germline V gene data show CDR1 as LNHDA and CDR2 as SQIVND (reference sequence). Trimming stripped 3 bases from V and 8 bases from J, with 13 bases between. CDR3 region: CASSIWARREAFF. The CDR3 region has the DNA TGTGCCAGTAGTATCTGGGCCCGTAGGGAAGCTTTCTTT.